This entry lists 8 T cell receptor beta chains sequenced from one sample in a study of cytomegalovirus exposure and HLA in healthy donors (dated by TCRdb to 2017 to 2019). Library creation used the immunoSEQ multiplex PCR assay. The multiplex PCR relied on a mix of 60 forward primers for TCR Vbeta segments and 13 reverse primers for TCR Jbeta segments. Drawn from immuneACCESS, this table holds only the in-frame rearrangements with V and J called that TCRdb kept. Clones are partly lost; checked studies trace under half to an unresolved V gene and leave the rest unexplained. This sample is represented by roughly 120,000 clones; around 80% of them were singletons. Roughly 1.1% of the sample is held by the ten biggest clonotypes. Input material: PBMCs. The receptors here all came from a woman aged 25 to 39 in good health and CMV-seronegative.

The table lists this clone with a few counts. The chain uses TRBV18 and TRBJ1-2, with 9 bases matching TRBD1. Germline CDR1 KGHSH, CDR2 LQKENI. Trimming took 3 bases from V and 5 from J; bases not matched to a gene: 4. The CDR3 has 14 amino acids. CDR3 sequence reads: CASSPDRGGYGYTF. The CDR3 DNA reads TGTGCCAGCTCACCGGACAGGGGCGGATATGGCTACACCTTC.

The chain couples TRBV16 to TRBJ2-7; TRBD1 agrees at 8 bases. Trimming took 3 bases from V and 3 from J; bases not matched to a gene: 4. The germline V gene has CDR1 KGHSY and CDR2 FQNENV. The CDR3 is 14 amino acids. The CDR3 spells CASSHGTGVYEQYF. CDR3 in DNA: TGTGCCAGCAGCCACGGGACAGGCGTCTACGAGCAGTACTTC. Full variable domain (outside the CDR3, taken from reference TRBV16 and TRBJ2-7): GEEVAQTPKHLVRGEGQKAKLYCAPIKGHSYVFWYQQVLKNEFKFLISFQNENVFDETGMPKERFSAKCLPNSPCSLEIQATKLEDSAVYFCASSHGTGVYEQYFGPGTRLTVT.

The chain is built from TRBV11-2 and TRBJ1-5, with D possibly matching TRBD1 (6 bases). V was pared by 1 base and J by 6 bases, with 13 bases between. CDR1 is SGHAT, CDR2 FQNNGV, per germline. This CDR3 has 15 residues. As DNA, the CDR3 is TGTGCCAGCAGCTTAGGGCAGGGGAATAGTCAGCCCCAGCATTTT. Amino acid sequence: CASSLGQGNSQPQHF.

The genes are TRBV12-5 and TRBJ2-7; 8 nucleotides align to TRBD2. Losses at the gene ends were 1 base for V and 4 bases for J; bases not matched to a gene: 0. From germline, CDR1 is LGHNT and CDR2 FRNRAP. The CDR3 totals 13 residues. DNA of the CDR3: TGTGCTAGTGGTTTGGCGGGAGGGTACGAGCAGTACTTC. It is translated as CASGLAGGYEQYF.

This clone was seen a single time. V and J are TRBV5-4 and TRBJ2-1, with 9 bases lining up with TRBD2. This CDR3 has 15 amino acids. V shed 0 bases and J 7 bases; nucleotides not matched to a gene: 5. In germline, CDR1 is SGHNT, CDR2 YYREEE (reference sequence). For the CDR3, the DNA is TGTGCCAGCAGCTTGGATTGGGCGGGAGGGAATGAGCAGTTCTTC. Its translation: CASSLDWAGGNEQFF.

The chain is built from TRBV30 and TRBJ2-7; a weak D match, TRBD2 (6 bases). The CDR3 length is 11 residues. Trimming cost V 3 bases and J 4 bases, with 7 bases left between them. The germline gives CDR1 GTSNPN, CDR2 SVGIG (reference sequence). In nucleotides, the CDR3 is TGTGCCTGGAGACTAGCTTACGAGCAGTACTTC. The encoded protein is CAWRLAYEQYF.

The J gene is TRBJ2-5, the V gene TRBV7-8; TRBD2 aligns across 10 bases. Germline V gives CDR1 SGHVS, CDR2 FQNEAQ. With 5 bases clipped from V and 1 base from J, the junction kept 10 bases outside the gene matches. The CDR3 has 17 residues. The CDR3: CASSRRLAGFSQETQYF. The CDR3 DNA follows: TGTGCCAGCAGCCGTCGACTAGCGGGTTTCTCCCAAGAGACCCAGTACTTC.

The chain combines TRBV12-5 with TRBJ2-1, with 10 bases matching TRBD2. This CDR3 is 15 amino acids long. Germline trimming cut 2 bases from V and 4 bases from J; bases unmatched to any gene: 2. The V gene's germline CDR1 is LGHNT and CDR2 FRNRAP. The CDR3 DNA reads as TGTGCTAGTGGTTTGTGGACTAGCGGTTACAATGAGCAGTTCTTC. Its protein is CASGLWTSGYNEQFF.